This T cell receptor (beta chain) appears in the sequencing data of a study of T cell changes during pregnancy in multiple sclerosis. This CDR3 is built from 13 residues. The V gene lost 1 base and the J gene lost 7 bases, with 13 bases spanning the gap. The germline gives CDR1 SQVTM, CDR2 ANQGSEA. Clones were sequenced by immunoSEQ multiplex PCR, and TCRdb holds only the in-frame ones, with some missing. The data show about 19,000 clones, roughly 89% seen once. The chain is built from TRBV29-1 and TRBJ1-1; tentatively, D is TRBD1 (6 bases). The input for sequencing was CD8+ T cells from peripheral blood mononuclear cells, taken in the third trimester of pregnancy. The receptor comes from a female donor in good health, enrolled as a control in a pregnancy study. CDR3 amino acids: CSVEVMDSFEAFF. The CDR3 DNA follows: TGCAGCGTTGAAGTCATGGACAGCTTTGAAGCTTTCTTT. The variable domain in full, with the rest retrieved from reference TRBV29-1 and TRBJ1-1, is SAVISQKPSRDICQRGTSLTIQCQVDSQVTMMFWYRQQPGQSLTLIATANQGSEATYESGFVIDKFPISRPNLTFSTLTVSNMSPEDSSIYLCSVEVMDSFEAFFGQGTRLTVV.